What follows is one TCR beta chain and its context. Its matching antigen is unknown. Other DNA sequences within the sample encode an identical CDR3. Each subset's genomic DNA was split evenly across several immunoSEQ plates. Original processing notes: In the immunoSEQ data, sequences were junction-only and lacked quality scores, so filtering differed. The repertoire was sequenced with immunoSEQ multiplex PCR; TCRdb's copy has only in-frame clones and lacks some. Clone size and V and J calls were adopted from that table, with D and trimming inferred from the DNA. This table has over 1.5 million clones, approximately 98% appearing once. This specimen belongs to a study of shared clonotypes between healthy human individuals. Overall study context: CD4 naive and CD4 memory each took three plates per donor, while CD8 naive took two and CD8 memory one.

V gave up 3 bases and J gave up 2 bases, with 11 bases separating them. CDR1 is SGHTA, CDR2 FQGNSA, per germline. This CDR3 has 14 amino acids. Findings and caveats of the study: Clonotypes not shared had lower generation probabilities than those common to all four donors.

The clonotype comes from a young man in good health. This sequence joins TRBV7-2 and TRBJ2-7; tentatively, D is TRBD2 (5 bases). Sequenced input: naive CD4+ T cells sorted from blood. Regarding subset: CD45RA+ positively selected. CDR3 nucleotide sequence: TGTGCCAGCAGCTTGGCGGGTGTAGCCTACGAGCAGTACTTC. Its protein is CASSLAGVAYEQYF.